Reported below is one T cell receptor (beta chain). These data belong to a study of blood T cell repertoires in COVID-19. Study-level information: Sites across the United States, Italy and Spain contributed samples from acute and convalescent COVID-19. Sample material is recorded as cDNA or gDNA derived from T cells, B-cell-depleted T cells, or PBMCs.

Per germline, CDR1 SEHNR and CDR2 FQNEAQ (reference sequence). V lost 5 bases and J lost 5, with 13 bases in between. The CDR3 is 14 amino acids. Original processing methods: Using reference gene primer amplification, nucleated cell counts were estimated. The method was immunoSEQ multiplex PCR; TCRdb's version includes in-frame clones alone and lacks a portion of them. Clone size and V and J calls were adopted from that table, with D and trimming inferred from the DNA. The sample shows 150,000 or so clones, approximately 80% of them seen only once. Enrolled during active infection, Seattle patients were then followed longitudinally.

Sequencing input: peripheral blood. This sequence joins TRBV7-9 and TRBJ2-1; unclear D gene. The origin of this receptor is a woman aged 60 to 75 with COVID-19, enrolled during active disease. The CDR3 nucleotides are TGTGCCAGCAGCCTCAAACGACTGAACAATGAGCAGTTCTTC. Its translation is CASSLKRLNNEQFF.